What follows are 27 T cell receptor beta chains derived from one specimen sequenced in a study of cytomegalovirus exposure and HLA in healthy donors (dated by TCRdb to about 2017). The library was prepared using the immunoSEQ multiplex PCR assay. For the multiplex PCR, a mixture combining 60 forward primers for TCR Vbeta segments and 13 reverse primers for TCR Jbeta segments was used. TCRdb limited this immuneACCESS table to in-frame rearrangements with V and J called. A share of clones is missing; checked studies link under half to unresolved V genes, and the rest is unexplained. This sample is represented by around 150,000 clones; approximately 86% of them were singletons. The ten largest account for 0.45% to 0.6% of the sample. The specimen sequenced was PBMCs. These receptors came from a woman in her thirties or forties in good health and CMV-seronegative.

The chain has TRBV6-6 and TRBJ2-7; D not resolved. The V gene lost 1 base and the J gene lost 9 bases, with 10 bases spanning the gap. CDR1 is MNHNY, CDR2 SVGAGI, per germline (reference sequence). The CDR3 is made up of 12 amino acids. The CDR3 protein is CASSYYNHAQYF. The CDR3 DNA is TGTGCCAGCAGTTACTACAACCACGCGCAGTACTTC.

The V gene is TRBV19, the J gene TRBJ1-2; 7 bases are a match to TRBD1. The CDR3 totals 13 residues. V lost 8 bases and J lost 4; bases outside the gene matches: 7. The germline gives CDR1 LNHDA, CDR2 SQIVND (reference sequence). CDR3 nucleotide sequence: TGTGCCAGTGAGGGCTGGGACAGCTATGGCTACACCTTC. Translation: CASEGWDSYGYTF.

The CDR3 DNA reads as TGTGCCAGCAGCCCCCCGGGGGGGTCTAGCACAGATACGCAGTATTTT. Translation gives CASSPPGGSSTDTQYF. This chain uses TRBV7-9 with TRBJ2-3; 8 bases map to TRBD2. This CDR3 spans 16 amino acids. With V trimmed by 5 bases and J by 0 bases, 7 bases remained unmatched. Germline V gene data show CDR1 as SEHNR and CDR2 as FQNEAQ (reference sequence).

The chain employs TRBV11-2 and TRBJ1-4, with 7 bases aligning to TRBD1. The CDR3 contains 16 residues. V gave up 0 bases and J gave up 6 bases; unmatched junction bases: 7. Germline loops: CDR1 SGHAT, CDR2 FQNNGV. CDR3 protein: CASSLDDRVQDEKLFF. The CDR3 DNA follows: TGTGCCAGCAGCTTAGACGACAGGGTCCAAGATGAAAAACTGTTTTTT.

The V call is TRBV6-1, the J call TRBJ2-7; 11 bases align to TRBD2. From germline, CDR1 is MNHNS and CDR2 SASEGT. The CDR3 extends over 16 amino acids. Losses at the gene ends were 0 bases for V and 4 bases for J; bases not matched to a gene: 5. CDR3 loop: CASSEALAGGWYEQYF. The CDR3, as DNA: TGTGCCAGCAGTGAAGCGCTAGCGGGAGGATGGTACGAGCAGTACTTC.

The chain has TRBV7-8 and TRBJ2-1; TRBD2 agrees at 7 bases. This CDR3 contains 13 residues. V lost 1 base and J lost 13; bases outside the gene matches: 7. Germline assignment: CDR1 SGHVS and CDR2 FQNEAQ. This CDR3 is CASSLVRERGQFF. The CDR3 coding sequence is TGTGCCAGCAGCTTAGTTAGGGAGCGGGGACAGTTCTTC.

V gene TRBV5-6 combines with J gene TRBJ1-1; D unresolved. Germline lookup yields CDR1 SGHDT and CDR2 YYEEEE. The V gene lost 1 base and the J gene lost 5 bases, with 9 bases spanning the gap. The CDR3 length is 13 residues. The CDR3 is CASSLYAATEAFF. The CDR3 coding sequence is TGTGCCAGCAGCTTGTATGCCGCGACTGAAGCTTTCTTT.

The CDR3 loop is CASSLGGEDYGYTF. DNA of the CDR3: TGTGCCAGCAGTTTAGGCGGAGAGGACTATGGCTACACCTTC. This chain links TRBV28 with TRBJ1-2; D not resolved. V shed 2 bases and J shed 3 bases, with 10 bases lying between them. CDR1 and CDR2 (germline): MDHEN, SYDVKM. This CDR3 has 14 amino acids.

V gene TRBV12-2 combines with J gene TRBJ2-7; TRBD1, the D gene given by the table, was not confirmed from the DNA. TRBV12-2 is a listed pseudogene. The CDR3 is 15 amino acids. The CDR3: CASRKGQSGPVEQYF. The CDR3 nucleotides read TGTGCAAGTCGCAAAGGACAGAGTGGGCCTGTCGAGCAGTACTTC.

This clone was observed a single time. The V call is TRBV10-3, the J call TRBJ2-3, with 11 bases matching TRBD2. The germline CDR1 and CDR2 sequences are ENHRY and SYGVKD. J lost 0 bases, V lost 10 bases, and 6 bases had no gene match. There are 15 residues in the CDR3. CDR3: CATRLAGSSTDTQYF. The CDR3 DNA is TGTGCCACCCGACTAGCGGGGTCTAGCACAGATACGCAGTATTTT.

This rearrangement joins TRBV5-1 to TRBJ1-1; 7 bases line up with TRBD1. Trimming took 4 bases from V and 4 from J; bases not matched to a gene: 10. The CDR3 totals 15 residues. The germline gives CDR1 SGHRS, CDR2 YFSETQ. In DNA form, the CDR3 reads TGCGCCAGCAGCCGCAGATCAGGGGGAGGCACTGAAGCTTTCTTT. This sequence encodes CASSRRSGGGTEAFF. Filled out from reference TRBV5-1 and TRBJ1-1, the complete variable domain reads KAGVTQTPRYLIKTRGQQVTLSCSPISGHRSVSWYQQTPGQGLQFLFEYFSETQRNKGNFPGRFSGRQFSNSRSEMNVSTLELGDSALYLCASSRRSGGGTEAFFGQGTRLTVV.

V and J are TRBV5-1 and TRBJ2-1, with D possibly being TRBD2 (6 bases). This CDR3 contains 17 residues. CDR1 is SGHRS and CDR2 is YFSETQ in the germline V gene. Trimming stripped 4 bases from V and 3 bases from J, with 20 bases between. The CDR3: CASSLGVGGINYNEQFF. CDR3 coding DNA: TGCGCCAGCAGCCTGGGGGTAGGCGGGATTAACTACAATGAGCAGTTCTTC.

The gene calls are TRBV19 and TRBJ2-3, with 11 bases lining up with TRBD2. Germline CDR1 reads LNHDA; CDR2 reads SQIVND (reference sequence). CDR3 length: 15 amino acids. Trimming removed 5 bases from V and 4 bases from J; junction bases left unmatched: 5. CDR3 region: CASSPIAGGADTQYF. In DNA form, the CDR3 reads TGTGCCAGTAGTCCTATAGCGGGAGGGGCAGATACGCAGTATTTT.

The J gene is TRBJ2-7, the V gene TRBV2, with D maybe TRBD2 (6 bases). V lost 2 bases and J lost 6, with 8 bases in between. Germline CDR1 SNHLY, CDR2 FYNNEI. CDR3 length equals 12 residues. CDR3 sequence reads: CASSESGGEQYF. DNA of the CDR3: TGTGCCAGCAGTGAATCCGGGGGCGAGCAGTACTTC.

In DNA, the CDR3 is TGTGCCAGCAGGGCGACTGCAACTAATGAAAAACTGTTTTTT. Translating it yields CASRATATNEKLFF. This chain joins TRBV6-1 and TRBJ1-4; D gene unclear. Looked up from germline, CDR1 is MNHNS and CDR2 is SASEGT. V lost 6 bases, J lost 0 bases, and 8 bases lay in between. The CDR3 spans 14 residues.

CDR3 protein: CASSPLGTAYKDQHF. CDR3 nucleotide sequence: TGTGCCAGCAGTCCACTAGGGACAGCCTACAAGGACCAGCATTTT. This chain joins TRBV27 and TRBJ1-5, with 7 positions matching TRBD1. J gave up 12 bases and V 5 bases, and 16 bases lay outside the gene matches. CDR1 is MNHEY and CDR2 is SMNVEV in the germline V gene (reference sequence). The CDR3 covers 15 residues.

V is TRBV5-6 and J is TRBJ2-5; 8 bases are a match to TRBD2. J lost 5 bases, V lost 4 bases, and 4 bases had no gene match. The CDR3 contains 13 residues. Germline V gene lookup returns CDR1 SGHDT and CDR2 YYEEEE. CDR3 loop: CASSAGLVETQYF. The CDR3 DNA reads as TGTGCCAGCAGCGCGGGACTAGTTGAGACCCAGTACTTC.

This chain joins TRBV9 and TRBJ2-5; D gene unclear. Germline V CDR1 and CDR2: SGDLS, YYNGEE. Trimming removed 0 bases at V and 0 bases at J, with 9 bases between. CDR3 size: 15 residues. In nucleotides, the CDR3 is TGTGCCAGCAGCGTAGGGGCTGCAAACCAAGAGACCCAGTACTTC. This translates into CASSVGAANQETQYF.

V is TRBV7-2 and J is TRBJ2-1; TRBD2 agrees at 12 bases. The CDR3 runs to 15 residues. CDR1 and CDR2 (germline): SGHTA, FQGNSA. The V gene end was trimmed by 6 bases and the J gene end by 8 bases; junction bases not matched to a gene: 8. Here the CDR3 reads CASRTRLAGADEQFF. In nucleotides, the CDR3 is TGTGCCAGCAGAACGCGACTAGCGGGAGCGGATGAGCAGTTCTTC.

The chain uses TRBV11-3 and TRBJ2-7; D is possibly TRBD1 (6 bases). V shed 6 bases and J shed 1 base, with 10 bases lying between them. The CDR3 is 13 amino acids. Germline lookup yields CDR1 SGHNT and CDR2 YENEEA. The CDR3 region has the DNA TGTGCCAGCAGTAACAGGGCGTCCTACGAGCAGTACTTC. It is translated as CASSNRASYEQYF. Full variable domain (outside the CDR3, taken from reference TRBV11-3 and TRBJ2-7): EAGVVQSPRYKIIEKKQPVAFWCNPISGHNTLYWYLQNLGQGPELLIRYENEEAVDDSQLPKDRFSAERLKGVDSTLKIQPAELGDSAVYLCASSNRASYEQYFGPGTRLTVT.

The chain couples TRBV5-1 to TRBJ2-7; the D gene is possibly TRBD1 (5 bases). Germline CDR1 is SGHRS and CDR2 is YFSETQ. V was cut by 8 bases and J by 2 bases, with 20 bases left in between. The CDR3 is 15 residues long. Written as DNA, the CDR3 is TGCGCCAGTCGTGGGGCCCCCATCGGAGCCTACGAGCAGTACTTC. Amino acid sequence: CASRGAPIGAYEQYF.

This clone appeared a few times. The rearrangement uses TRBV30 and TRBJ1-1, with D hard to call. The CDR3 spans 12 residues. Germline V gives CDR1 GTSNPN, CDR2 SVGIG (reference sequence). V was cut by 4 bases and J by 4 bases, with 10 bases left in between. CDR3 sequence: CAWNGVRTEAFF. CDR3 DNA: TGTGCCTGGAACGGGGTACGCACTGAAGCTTTCTTT.

V usage is TRBV19 and J usage is TRBJ2-7; D unresolved. The V gene lost 3 bases and the J gene lost 2 bases, with 17 bases spanning the gap. CDR1 is LNHDA and CDR2 is SQIVND in the germline V gene (reference sequence). The CDR3 covers 16 residues. CDR3 nucleotide sequence: TGTGCCAGTAGTATCACAGACACCCTGGCGACCTACGAGCAGTACTTC. It specifies CASSITDTLATYEQYF.

The chain combines TRBV7-9 with TRBJ2-2, with D tentatively TRBD2 (6 bases). The germline gives CDR1 SEHNR, CDR2 FQNEAQ (reference sequence). The CDR3 loop spans 12 amino acids. CDR3 nucleotide sequence: TGTTCCCCCGGACTAAACACCGGGGAGCTGTTTTTT. This translates into CSPGLNTGELFF.

This chain connects TRBV2 to TRBJ2-6; D unclear. Deletions cut 1 base from V and 0 bases from J, with 7 bases between. CDR3 length: 16 amino acids. Per germline, CDR1 SNHLY and CDR2 FYNNEI. CDR3: CASSEVRSSGANVLTF. The CDR3 DNA follows: TGTGCCAGCAGTGAAGTGAGGTCCTCTGGGGCCAACGTCCTGACTTTC.

V and J are TRBV7-8 and TRBJ2-1; a weak D match, TRBD2 (6 bases). Germline loops: CDR1 SGHVS, CDR2 FQNEAQ. This CDR3 has 15 amino acids. Trimming stripped 3 bases from V and 7 bases from J, with 16 bases between. This chain's CDR3 is CASSLERVPWNEQFF. In nucleotides, the CDR3 is TGTGCCAGCAGCTTGGAGCGGGTTCCGTGGAATGAGCAGTTCTTC.

This chain uses TRBV7-2 with TRBJ2-3; D might be TRBD1 (5 bases). This CDR3 has 14 amino acids. V lost 5 bases and J 2 bases, leaving 11 bases between the germline ends. Looked up from germline, CDR1 is SGHTA and CDR2 is FQGNSA. CDR3 sequence (DNA): TGTGCCAGCAGCCTAGACAGAAACACAGATACGCAGTATTTT. Its translation: CASSLDRNTDTQYF.